Shown below are 19 T cell receptor beta chains from a single sample sequenced in a study of memory CD4+ T cells and cytomegalovirus serostatus. Generated by immunoSEQ multiplex PCR, the TCRdb table keeps only in-frame clones and is missing some. This table holds around 50,000 clones, 60% to 80% found once. Single viable CD3+CD4+CD8-CD45RO+ cells were sorted as the memory CD4+ T cells. The sequenced sample consisted of memory CD4+ T cells from blood. Receptor source: an adult in good health and CMV-seronegative.

The chain combines TRBV7-2 with TRBJ2-3; D may be TRBD2 (5 bases). There are 15 residues in the CDR3. Germline values: CDR1 SGHTA, CDR2 FQGNSA. V dropped 7 bases and J dropped 1 base, with 15 bases sitting between them. This CDR3 reads CASTPVRVGTDTQYF. The DNA for the CDR3 is TGTGCCAGCACCCCGGTGCGGGTAGGCACAGATACGCAGTATTTT.

This clone was detected a few times. This chain uses TRBV5-6 with TRBJ2-1, with 8 bases aligning to TRBD1. The CDR3 length is 14 residues. The ends lost 4 bases at V and 9 bases at J; junction bases unmatched: 9. Germline V gives CDR1 SGHDT, CDR2 YYEEEE. The CDR3 DNA sequence: TGTGCCAGCAGCCCCGGACAGGGATTCGGTGAGCAGTTCTTC. Amino acids: CASSPGQGFGEQFF. The full variable domain, rest sourced from reference TRBV5-6 and TRBJ2-1, is DAGVTQSPTHLIKTRGQQVTLRCSPKSGHDTVSWYQQALGQGPQFIFQYYEEEERQRGNFPDRFSGHQFPNYSSELNVNALLLGDSALYLCASSPGQGFGEQFFGPGTRLTVL.

The V call is TRBV2, the J call TRBJ1-2; D is undetermined. Germline loops: CDR1 SNHLY, CDR2 FYNNEI. The V gene lost 5 bases and the J gene lost 2 bases, with 15 bases spanning the gap. The CDR3 has 15 amino acids. In DNA, the CDR3 is TGTGCCAGCAGTACAGTGCGACTGTCCAACTATGGCTACACCTTC. This codes for CASSTVRLSNYGYTF.

In DNA form, the CDR3 reads TGTGCCAGCAGTGAAGCGTACACGGGATCCCCGCGCGGGGCTTTCTTT. This encodes CASSEAYTGSPRGAFF. This chain uses TRBV6-1 with TRBJ1-1; D is unclear. Germline V gene lookup returns CDR1 MNHNS and CDR2 SASEGT. Trimming took off 0 bases at V and 11 bases at J, with 22 bases between the two ends. This CDR3 is built from 16 residues.

The genes are TRBV19 and TRBJ2-1; 8 nucleotides line up with TRBD1. The CDR3 covers 16 residues. Germline V lookup: CDR1 LNHDA, CDR2 SQIVND (reference sequence). Trimming took 4 bases from V and 7 from J; bases not matched to a gene: 12. The CDR3 protein is CASSTRPGQGYNEQFF. CDR3 in DNA: TGTGCCAGTAGTACCCGGCCCGGACAGGGTTATAATGAGCAGTTCTTC.

This chain connects TRBV7-2 to TRBJ1-1; perhaps TRBD1 as D (5 bases). The CDR3 extends over 12 amino acids. V was pared by 5 bases and J by 10 bases, with 14 bases between. CDR1 is SGHTA, CDR2 FQGNSA, per germline. DNA for the CDR3: TGTGCCAGCAGCCCCCGAGGGGCGAGAGCTTTCTTT. This sequence encodes CASSPRGARAFF.

This clone was recorded once. The junction does not match germline at one end; this may be a read error. The chain combines TRBV28 with TRBJ1-4; the D gene is possibly TRBD1 (5 bases). The CDR3 has 13 residues. In germline, CDR1 is MDHEN, CDR2 SYDVKM. DNA of the CDR3: TGTGCCACCAGTGGGACCCCTGATGAAAAACTGTTTTTT. Protein product: CATSGTPDEKLFF.

This chain uses TRBV7-2 with TRBJ2-3; TRBD1 matches 12 bases. Germline V lookup: CDR1 SGHTA, CDR2 FQGNSA. Trimming removed 5 bases from V and 10 bases from J; junction bases left unmatched: 7. The CDR3 consists of 14 residues. The CDR3 DNA sequence: TGTGCCAGCAGCCGGGGACAGGGGGCCGGCGCGCAGTATTTT. Translating it yields CASSRGQGAGAQYF.

The chain uses TRBV7-9 and TRBJ1-6; D ambiguous. CDR3 length: 13 amino acids. Trimming removed 4 bases at V and 6 bases at J, with 7 bases between. CDR1 is SEHNR, CDR2 FQNEAQ, per germline (reference sequence). The CDR3 bases are TGTGCCAGCAGCTCCCTTCTTAATTCACCCCTCCACTTT. Translating it yields CASSSLLNSPLHF.

The J gene is TRBJ2-5, the V gene TRBV2; D unresolved. This CDR3 region has 13 residues. Germline loops: CDR1 SNHLY, CDR2 FYNNEI. The V end was cut by 7 bases, the J end by 4 bases, with 13 bases between. This CDR3 is CASTPSPIETQYF. The CDR3 coding sequence is TGTGCCAGCACCCCCAGTCCGATAGAGACCCAGTACTTC.

The chain recombines TRBV19 with TRBJ2-3; TRBD2 might be the D (6 bases). V lost 3 bases and J lost 7, with 17 bases in between. Per germline, CDR1 LNHDA and CDR2 SQIVND (reference sequence). CDR3 length equals 15 residues. Here the CDR3 reads CASSMWGVGKNTQYF. CDR3 in DNA: TGTGCCAGTAGTATGTGGGGGGTGGGCAAGAATACGCAGTATTTT.

This chain uses TRBV28 with TRBJ2-7, with D tentatively TRBD2 (6 bases). Per the germline V gene, CDR1 is MDHEN and CDR2 is SYDVKM. CDR3 size: 13 residues. Trimming removed 5 bases at V and 9 bases at J, with 17 bases between. CDR3 sequence (DNA): TGTGCCAGCAGTGGAGGGGCTAGGTATGGGCAGTACTTC. Its translation: CASSGGARYGQYF.

This chain connects TRBV6-5 to TRBJ2-2, with no clear D. The germline gives CDR1 MNHEY, CDR2 SVGAGI. Deletions cut 5 bases from V and 7 bases from J, with 17 bases between. This CDR3 is built from 15 residues. Written as DNA, the CDR3 is TGTGCCAGCAGTCGGAATGTCGTGGTGAACGGGGAGCTGTTTTTT. It is translated as CASSRNVVVNGELFF.

The chain combines TRBV7-2 with TRBJ2-7, with D perhaps matching TRBD1 (5 bases). V was cut by 4 bases and J by 1 base, with 17 bases left in between. This CDR3 spans 16 amino acids. Germline V lookup: CDR1 SGHTA, CDR2 FQGNSA. The DNA for the CDR3 is TGTGCCAGCAGCTCGACAGCCCGCAGGGAATCCTACGAGCAGTACTTC. As protein: CASSSTARRESYEQYF.

The table lists this clone with a few counts. This chain uses TRBV7-6 with TRBJ2-5; TRBD2 might be the D (5 bases). CDR3 length: 12 amino acids. V was cut by 3 bases and J by 7 bases, with 9 bases left in between. Germline V gene lookup returns CDR1 SGHVS and CDR2 FNYEAQ. DNA for the CDR3: TGTGCCAGCAGCTTCCAGAGCGGGACCCAGTACTTC. Its protein is CASSFQSGTQYF.

The chain joins TRBV6-6 to TRBJ1-2; D gene unclear. This CDR3 spans 14 amino acids. Trimming removed 0 bases at V and 4 bases at J, with 9 bases between. Germline CDR1 MNHNY, CDR2 SVGAGI (reference sequence). CDR3 region: CASSYSTTAYGYTF. The CDR3 nucleotides read TGTGCCAGCAGTTACTCGACAACAGCCTATGGCTACACCTTC.

This sequence joins TRBV7-2 and TRBJ1-1, with D tentatively TRBD1 (6 bases). Germline assignment: CDR1 SGHTA and CDR2 FQGNSA. V dropped 3 bases and J dropped 11 bases, with 19 bases sitting between them. This CDR3 contains 14 residues. CDR3 in DNA: TGTGCCAGCAGCTTCGGGGGGGCGCGGGTTGGCGCTTTCTTT. It is translated as CASSFGGARVGAFF.

The chain uses TRBV5-4 and TRBJ2-5; TRBD1 might be the D (6 bases). The V gene's germline CDR1 is SGHNT and CDR2 YYREEE (reference sequence). The length of the CDR3 is 14 residues. With 0 bases removed from V and 6 bases from J, the gap between germline ends came to 12 bases. CDR3 nucleotide sequence: TGTGCCAGCAGCTTGGACACAGGGTTACAGACCCAGTACTTC. Protein product: CASSLDTGLQTQYF.

This clone was picked up a small number of times. The rearrangement joins TRBV11-2 to TRBJ1-5; tentatively, D is TRBD1 (6 bases). The germline V and J ends were trimmed by 5 bases and 4 bases, with 12 bases remaining between them. This CDR3 has 14 residues. CDR1 SGHAT and CDR2 FQNNGV come from the germline V gene. The CDR3 spells CASSPRGENQPQHF. The CDR3 DNA follows: TGTGCCAGCAGCCCAAGGGGGGAGAATCAGCCCCAGCATTTT.